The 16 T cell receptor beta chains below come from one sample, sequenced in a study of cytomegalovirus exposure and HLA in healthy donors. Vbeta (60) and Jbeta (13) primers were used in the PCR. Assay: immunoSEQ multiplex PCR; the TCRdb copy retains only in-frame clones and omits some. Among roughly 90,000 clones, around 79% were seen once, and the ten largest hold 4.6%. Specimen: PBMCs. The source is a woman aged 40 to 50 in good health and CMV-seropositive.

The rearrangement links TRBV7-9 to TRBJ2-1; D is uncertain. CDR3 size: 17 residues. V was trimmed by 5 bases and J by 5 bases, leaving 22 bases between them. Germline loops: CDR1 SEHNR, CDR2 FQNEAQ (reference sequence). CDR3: CASSPPPRSSPHNEQFF. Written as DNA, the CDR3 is TGTGCCAGCAGCCCCCCTCCCCGGTCAAGTCCCCACAATGAGCAGTTCTTC.

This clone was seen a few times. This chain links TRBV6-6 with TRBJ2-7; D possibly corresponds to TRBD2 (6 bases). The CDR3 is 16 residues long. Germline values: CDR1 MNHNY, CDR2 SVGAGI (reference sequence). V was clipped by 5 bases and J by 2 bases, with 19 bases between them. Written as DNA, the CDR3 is TGTGCCAGCAGTACCGACTACCAGGACTATACCTACGAGCAGTACTTC. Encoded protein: CASSTDYQDYTYEQYF.

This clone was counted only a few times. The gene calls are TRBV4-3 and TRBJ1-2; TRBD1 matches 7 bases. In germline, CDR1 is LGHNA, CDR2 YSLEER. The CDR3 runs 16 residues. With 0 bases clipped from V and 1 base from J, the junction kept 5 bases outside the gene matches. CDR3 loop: CASSQEFRDSNYGYTF. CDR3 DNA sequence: TGCGCCAGCAGCCAAGAATTCCGGGACAGTAACTATGGCTACACCTTC.

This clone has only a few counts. This CDR3 reads CASSPGQGARHEQFF. The CDR3 nucleotides read TGTGCCAGCAGCCCAGGACAGGGGGCACGTCATGAGCAGTTCTTC. This chain joins TRBV11-3 and TRBJ2-1, with 11 bases lining up with TRBD1. Germline CDR1 and CDR2: SGHNT and YENEEA. The CDR3 length is 15 residues. V lost 5 bases and J lost 8; bases outside the gene matches: 8.

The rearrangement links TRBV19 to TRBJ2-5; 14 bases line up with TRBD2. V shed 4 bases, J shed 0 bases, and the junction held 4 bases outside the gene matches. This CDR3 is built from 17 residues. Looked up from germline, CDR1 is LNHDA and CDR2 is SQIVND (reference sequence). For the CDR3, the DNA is TGTGCCAGTAGTACTGGGACTAGCGGGAGTCACCAAGAGACCCAGTACTTC. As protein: CASSTGTSGSHQETQYF.

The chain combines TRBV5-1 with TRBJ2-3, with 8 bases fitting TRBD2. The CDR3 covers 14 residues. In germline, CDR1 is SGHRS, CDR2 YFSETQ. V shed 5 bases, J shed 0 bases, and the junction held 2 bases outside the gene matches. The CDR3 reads CASRIAGSTDTQYF. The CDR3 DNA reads TGCGCCAGCAGAATAGCGGGAAGCACAGATACGCAGTATTTT.

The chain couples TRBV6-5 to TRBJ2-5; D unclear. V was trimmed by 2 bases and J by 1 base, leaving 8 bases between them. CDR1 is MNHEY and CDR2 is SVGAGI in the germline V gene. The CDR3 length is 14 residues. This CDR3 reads CASSYLGSQETQYF. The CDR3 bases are TGTGCCAGCAGTTACCTTGGCAGCCAAGAGACCCAGTACTTC.

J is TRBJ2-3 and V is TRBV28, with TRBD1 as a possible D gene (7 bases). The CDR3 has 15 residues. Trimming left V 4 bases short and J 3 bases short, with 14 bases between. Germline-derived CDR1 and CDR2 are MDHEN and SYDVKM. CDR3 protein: CASSSGQEGTDTQYF. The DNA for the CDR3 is TGTGCCAGCAGTTCCGGACAGGAGGGAACAGATACGCAGTATTTT.

DNA for the CDR3: TGTGCCATCAAAGGGACTAGCGAACAAGAGACCCAGTACTTC. Translated: CAIKGTSEQETQYF. The chain employs TRBV10-3 and TRBJ2-5; 10 bases map to TRBD2. This CDR3 contains 14 residues. V shed 7 bases and J 2 bases; nucleotides not matched to a gene: 4. Germline CDR1 and CDR2: ENHRY and SYGVKD.

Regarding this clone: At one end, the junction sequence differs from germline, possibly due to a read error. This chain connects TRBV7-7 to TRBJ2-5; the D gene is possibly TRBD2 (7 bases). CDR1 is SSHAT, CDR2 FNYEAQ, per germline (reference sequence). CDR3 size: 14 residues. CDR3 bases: TGTGCTAGCAGCTTACAACAGGGACTACAGACCCAGTACTTC. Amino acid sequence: CASSLQQGLQTQYF.

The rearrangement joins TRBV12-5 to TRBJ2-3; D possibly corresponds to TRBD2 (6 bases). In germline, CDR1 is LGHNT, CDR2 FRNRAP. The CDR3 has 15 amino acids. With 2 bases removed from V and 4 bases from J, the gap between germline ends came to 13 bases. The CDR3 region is CASGLILANPDTQYF. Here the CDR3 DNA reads TGTGCTAGTGGTTTGATACTAGCTAACCCAGATACGCAGTATTTT.

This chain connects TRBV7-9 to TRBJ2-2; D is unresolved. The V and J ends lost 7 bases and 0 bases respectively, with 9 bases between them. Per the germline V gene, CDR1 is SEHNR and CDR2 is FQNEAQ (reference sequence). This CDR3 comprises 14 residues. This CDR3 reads CASKRTANTGELFF. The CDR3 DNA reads TGTGCCAGCAAGCGAACGGCGAACACCGGGGAGCTGTTTTTT.

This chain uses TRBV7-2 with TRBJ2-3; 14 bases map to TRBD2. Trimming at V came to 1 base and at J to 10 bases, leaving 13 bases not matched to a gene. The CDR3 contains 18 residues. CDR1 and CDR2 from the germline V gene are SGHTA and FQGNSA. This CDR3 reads CASSLVSGTSGSGTAQYF. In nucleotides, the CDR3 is TGTGCCAGCAGCTTAGTTTCCGGGACTAGCGGGAGTGGGACAGCGCAGTATTTT.

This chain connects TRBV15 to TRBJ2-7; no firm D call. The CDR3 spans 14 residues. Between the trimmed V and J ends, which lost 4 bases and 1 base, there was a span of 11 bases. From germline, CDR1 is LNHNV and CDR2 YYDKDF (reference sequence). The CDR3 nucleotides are TGTGCCACCAGCATTAAGACGGGTTCCTACGAGCAGTACTTC. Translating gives CATSIKTGSYEQYF.

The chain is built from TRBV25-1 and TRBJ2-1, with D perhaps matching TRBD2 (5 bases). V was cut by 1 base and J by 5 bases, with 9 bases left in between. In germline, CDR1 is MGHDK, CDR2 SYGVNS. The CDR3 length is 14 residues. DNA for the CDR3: TGTGCCAGCAGTGAATCCCGGACTCACAATGAGCAGTTCTTC. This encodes CASSESRTHNEQFF.

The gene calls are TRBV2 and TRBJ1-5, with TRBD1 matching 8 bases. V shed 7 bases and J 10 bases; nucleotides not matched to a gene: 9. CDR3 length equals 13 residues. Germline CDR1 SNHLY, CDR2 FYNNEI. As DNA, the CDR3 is TGTGCCAGCACCAAGGACAGGGAAGGACCCCAGCATTTT. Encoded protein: CASTKDREGPQHF.